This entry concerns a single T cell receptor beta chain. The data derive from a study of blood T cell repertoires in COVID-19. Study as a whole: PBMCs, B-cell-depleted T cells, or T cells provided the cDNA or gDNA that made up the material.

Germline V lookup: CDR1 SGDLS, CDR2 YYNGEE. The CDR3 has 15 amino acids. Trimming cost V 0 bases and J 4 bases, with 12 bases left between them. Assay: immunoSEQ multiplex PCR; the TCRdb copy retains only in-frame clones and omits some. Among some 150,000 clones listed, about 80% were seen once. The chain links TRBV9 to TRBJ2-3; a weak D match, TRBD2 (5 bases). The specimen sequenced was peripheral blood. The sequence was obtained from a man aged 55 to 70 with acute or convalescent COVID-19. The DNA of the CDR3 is TGTGCCAGCAGCGTAGACGGGATCCGGGCAGATACGCAGTATTTT. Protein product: CASSVDGIRADTQYF.